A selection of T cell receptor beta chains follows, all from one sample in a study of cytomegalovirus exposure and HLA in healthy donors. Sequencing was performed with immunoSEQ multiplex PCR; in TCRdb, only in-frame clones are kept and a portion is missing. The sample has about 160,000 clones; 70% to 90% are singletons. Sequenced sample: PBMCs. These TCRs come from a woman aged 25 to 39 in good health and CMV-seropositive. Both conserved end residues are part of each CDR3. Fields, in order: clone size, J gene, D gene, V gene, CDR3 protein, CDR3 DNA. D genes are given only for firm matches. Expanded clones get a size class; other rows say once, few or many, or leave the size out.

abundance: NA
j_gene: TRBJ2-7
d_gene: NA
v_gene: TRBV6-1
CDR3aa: CASSERGEYEQYF
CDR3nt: TGTGCCAGCAGTGAAAGGGGCGAATACGAGCAGTACTTC

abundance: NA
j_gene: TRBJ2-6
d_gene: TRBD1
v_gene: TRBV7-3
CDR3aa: CASSINRDRVTGANVLTF
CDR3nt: TGTGCCAGCAGCATCAACAGGGACAGGGTCACTGGGGCCAACGTCCTGACTTTC

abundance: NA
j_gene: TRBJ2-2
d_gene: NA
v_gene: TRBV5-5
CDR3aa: CASSLPDEGDTGELFF
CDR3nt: TGTGCCAGCAGCTTGCCCGATGAGGGGGACACCGGGGAGCTGTTTTTT

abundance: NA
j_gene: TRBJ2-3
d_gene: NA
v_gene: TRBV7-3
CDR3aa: CASSLTLETDTQYF
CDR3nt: TGTGCCAGCAGCTTAACACTTGAAACAGATACGCAGTATTTT

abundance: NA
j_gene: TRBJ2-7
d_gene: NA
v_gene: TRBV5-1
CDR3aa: CASSLQTVPSDEQYF
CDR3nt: TGCGCCAGCAGCTTGCAGACAGTACCGTCGGACGAGCAGTACTTC

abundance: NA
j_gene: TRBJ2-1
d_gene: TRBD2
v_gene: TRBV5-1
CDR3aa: CASSFGGAGNEQFF
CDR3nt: TGCGCCAGCAGCTTCGGGGGGGCTGGGAATGAGCAGTTCTTC

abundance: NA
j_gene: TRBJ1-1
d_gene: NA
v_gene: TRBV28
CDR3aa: CASSFLRGPDVGTEAFF
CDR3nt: TGTGCCAGCAGTTTCCTCAGGGGACCAGACGTGGGCACTGAAGCTTTCTTT

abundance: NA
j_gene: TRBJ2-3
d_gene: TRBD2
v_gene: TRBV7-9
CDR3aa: CSSILTSGEDTQYF
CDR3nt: TGTTCCAGCATTTTGACTAGCGGGGAGGATACGCAGTATTTT

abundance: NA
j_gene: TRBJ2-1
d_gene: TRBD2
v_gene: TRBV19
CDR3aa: CASNQWGGGSYNEQFF
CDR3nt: TGTGCCAGTAACCAATGGGGCGGGGGCTCCTACAATGAGCAGTTCTTC

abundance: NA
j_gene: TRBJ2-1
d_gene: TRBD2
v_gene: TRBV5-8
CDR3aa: CASSETSGGYNEQFF
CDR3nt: TGTGCCAGCAGTGAGACTAGCGGGGGATACAATGAGCAGTTCTTC

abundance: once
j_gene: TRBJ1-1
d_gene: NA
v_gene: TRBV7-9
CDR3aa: CASSQGGGGRAFF
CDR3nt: TGTGCCAGCAGTCAAGGAGGGGGGGGAAGAGCTTTCTTT

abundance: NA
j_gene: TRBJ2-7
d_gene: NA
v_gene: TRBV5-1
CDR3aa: CASKVSGEQYF
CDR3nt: TGCGCCAGCAAAGTCTCAGGCGAGCAGTACTTC

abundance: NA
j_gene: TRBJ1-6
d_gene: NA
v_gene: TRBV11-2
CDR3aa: CASRFITTDSPLHF
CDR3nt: TGTGCCAGCAGATTTATCACAACCGATTCACCCCTCCACTTT

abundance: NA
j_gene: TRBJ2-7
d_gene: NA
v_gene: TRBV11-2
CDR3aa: CASSLVSFSYEQYF
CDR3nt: TGTGCCAGCAGCCTAGTCTCTTTCTCCTACGAGCAGTACTTC

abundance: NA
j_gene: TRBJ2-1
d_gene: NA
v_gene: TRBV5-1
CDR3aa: CASSLEVERSKQFF
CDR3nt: TGCGCCAGCAGCTTGGAGGTAGAGCGGAGTAAGCAGTTCTTC

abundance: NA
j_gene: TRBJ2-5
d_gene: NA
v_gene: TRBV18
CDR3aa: CASGAGALQETQYF
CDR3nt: TGTGCCAGCGGGGCGGGGGCCTTACAAGAGACCCAGTACTTC

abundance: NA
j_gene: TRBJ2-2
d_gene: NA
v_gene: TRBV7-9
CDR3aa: CASTDSASARALTGELFF
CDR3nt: TGTGCCAGCACCGACTCCGCGTCAGCTAGAGCCCTCACCGGGGAGCTGTTTTTT

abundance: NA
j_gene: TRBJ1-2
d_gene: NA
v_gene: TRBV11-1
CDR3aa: CASSLGQINYGYTF
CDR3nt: TGTGCCAGCAGCTTAGGACAGATTAACTATGGCTACACCTTC

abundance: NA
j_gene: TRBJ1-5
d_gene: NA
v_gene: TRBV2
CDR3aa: CASSGRGARDQPQHF
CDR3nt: TGTGCCAGCAGTGGGCGGGGGGCGCGGGATCAGCCCCAGCATTTT

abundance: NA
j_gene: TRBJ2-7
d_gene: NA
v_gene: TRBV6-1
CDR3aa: CASRQGPQTYEQYF
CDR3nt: TGTGCCAGCAGACAGGGTCCCCAGACCTACGAGCAGTACTTC

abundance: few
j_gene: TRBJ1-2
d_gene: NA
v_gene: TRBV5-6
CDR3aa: CASSRGGDGYTF
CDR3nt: TGTGCCAGCAGCAGGGGGGGGGACGGCTACACCTTC

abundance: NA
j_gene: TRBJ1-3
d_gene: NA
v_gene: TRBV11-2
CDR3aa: CASSITAGNTIYF
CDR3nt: TGTGCCAGCAGCATAACTGCTGGAAACACCATATATTTT

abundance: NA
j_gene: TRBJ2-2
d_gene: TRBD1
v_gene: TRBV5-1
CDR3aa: CASSLGDRGYTGELFF
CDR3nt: TGCGCCAGCAGCTTGGGGGACAGGGGGTACACCGGGGAGCTGTTTTTT

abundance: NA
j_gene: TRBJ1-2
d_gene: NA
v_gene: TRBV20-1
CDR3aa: CSAIDTYGYTF
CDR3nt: TGCAGTGCTATCGACACCTATGGCTACACATTC

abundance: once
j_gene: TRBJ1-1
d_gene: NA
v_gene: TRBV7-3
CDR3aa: CASSLKGGNTEAFF
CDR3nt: TGTGCCAGCAGCTTAAAGGGAGGGAATACTGAAGCTTTCTTT

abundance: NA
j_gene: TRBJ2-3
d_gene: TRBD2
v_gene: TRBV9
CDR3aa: CASSSRGTSVIATQYF
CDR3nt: TGTGCCAGCAGCTCCAGGGGGACTAGCGTGATAGCTACGCAGTATTTT

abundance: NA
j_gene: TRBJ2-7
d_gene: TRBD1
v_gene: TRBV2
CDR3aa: CASSEALRGQGRSYEQYF
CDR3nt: TGTGCCAGCAGTGAAGCGCTTCGGGGACAGGGACGGTCCTACGAGCAGTACTTC

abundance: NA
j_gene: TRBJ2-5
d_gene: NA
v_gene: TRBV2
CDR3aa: CASSEARGSMSQYF
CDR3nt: TGTGCCAGCAGTGAAGCTCGGGGGTCGATGTCCCAGTACTTC

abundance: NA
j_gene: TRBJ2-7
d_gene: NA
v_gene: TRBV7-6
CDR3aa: CASSLGGRGEQYF
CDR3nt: TGTGCCAGCAGCTTGGGGGGTCGGGGCGAGCAGTACTTC

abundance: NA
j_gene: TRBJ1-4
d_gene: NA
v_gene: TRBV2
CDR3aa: CASSELADEKLFF
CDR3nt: TGTGCCAGCAGTGAGCTCGCAGATGAAAAACTGTTTTTT

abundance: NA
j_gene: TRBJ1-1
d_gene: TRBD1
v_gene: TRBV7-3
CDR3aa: CASSFGQGFEAFF
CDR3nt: TGTGCCAGCAGCTTTGGACAGGGCTTCGAAGCTTTCTTT

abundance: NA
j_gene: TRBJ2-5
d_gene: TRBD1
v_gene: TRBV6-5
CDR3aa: CASSYGPQGEETQYF
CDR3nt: TGTGCCAGCAGTTACGGTCCCCAGGGGGAAGAGACCCAGTACTTC